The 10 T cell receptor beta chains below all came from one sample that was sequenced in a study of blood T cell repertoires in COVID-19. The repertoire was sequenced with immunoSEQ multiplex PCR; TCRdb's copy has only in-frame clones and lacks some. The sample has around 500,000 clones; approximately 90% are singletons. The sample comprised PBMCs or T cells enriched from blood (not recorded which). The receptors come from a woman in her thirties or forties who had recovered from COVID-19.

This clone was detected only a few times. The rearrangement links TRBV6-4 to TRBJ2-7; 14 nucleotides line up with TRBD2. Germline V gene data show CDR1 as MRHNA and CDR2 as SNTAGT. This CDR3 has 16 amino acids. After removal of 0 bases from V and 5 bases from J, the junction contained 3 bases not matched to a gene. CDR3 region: CASSDSGLAGVHEQYF. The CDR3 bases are TGTGCCAGCAGTGACTCGGGACTAGCGGGAGTCCACGAGCAGTACTTC.

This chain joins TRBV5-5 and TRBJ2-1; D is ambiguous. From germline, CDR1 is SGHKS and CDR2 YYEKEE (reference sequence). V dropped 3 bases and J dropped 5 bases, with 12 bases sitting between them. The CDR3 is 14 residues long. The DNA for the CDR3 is TGTGCCAGCAGCTCGTACATTTTTGACAATGAGCAGTTCTTC. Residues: CASSSYIFDNEQFF.

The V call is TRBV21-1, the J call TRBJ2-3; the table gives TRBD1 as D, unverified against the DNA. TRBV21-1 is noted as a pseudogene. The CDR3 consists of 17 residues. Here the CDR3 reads CASSKAEDRGRVDTQYF. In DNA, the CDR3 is TGTGCCAGCAGCAAAGCTGAGGACAGGGGGCGCGTAGATACGCAGTATTTT.

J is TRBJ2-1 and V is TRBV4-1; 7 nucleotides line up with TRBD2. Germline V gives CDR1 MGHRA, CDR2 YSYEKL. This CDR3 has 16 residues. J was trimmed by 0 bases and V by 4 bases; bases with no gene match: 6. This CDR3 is CASSLLGLHSYNEQFF. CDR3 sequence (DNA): TGCGCCAGCAGCCTTCTGGGACTACACTCCTACAATGAGCAGTTCTTC.

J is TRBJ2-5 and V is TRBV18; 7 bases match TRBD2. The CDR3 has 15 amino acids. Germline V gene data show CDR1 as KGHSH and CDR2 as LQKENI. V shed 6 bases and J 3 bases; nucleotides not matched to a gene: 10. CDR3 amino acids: CASSRASGGKETQYF. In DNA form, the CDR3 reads TGTGCCAGCTCCCGGGCTAGCGGAGGAAAAGAGACCCAGTACTTC. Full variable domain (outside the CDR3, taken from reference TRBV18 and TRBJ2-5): NAGVMQNPRHLVRRRGQEARLRCSPMKGHSHVYWYRQLPEEGLKFMVYLQKENIIDESGMPKERFSAEFPKEGPSILRIQQVVRGDSAAYFCASSRASGGKETQYFGPGTRLLVL.

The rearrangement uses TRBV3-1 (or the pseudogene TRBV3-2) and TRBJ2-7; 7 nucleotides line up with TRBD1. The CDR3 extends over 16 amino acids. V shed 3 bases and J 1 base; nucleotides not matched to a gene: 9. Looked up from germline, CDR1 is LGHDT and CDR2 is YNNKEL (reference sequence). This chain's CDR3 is CASSQAQTGSSYEQYF. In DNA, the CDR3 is TGTGCCAGCAGCCAGGCACAGACAGGGAGTTCCTACGAGCAGTACTTC.

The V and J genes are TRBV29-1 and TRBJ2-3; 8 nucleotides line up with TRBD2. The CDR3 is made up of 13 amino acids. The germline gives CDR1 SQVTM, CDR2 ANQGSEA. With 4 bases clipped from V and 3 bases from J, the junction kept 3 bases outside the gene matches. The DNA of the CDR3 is TGCAGCGTTGTGATAGCGGGGACAGATACGCAGTATTTT. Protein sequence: CSVVIAGTDTQYF.

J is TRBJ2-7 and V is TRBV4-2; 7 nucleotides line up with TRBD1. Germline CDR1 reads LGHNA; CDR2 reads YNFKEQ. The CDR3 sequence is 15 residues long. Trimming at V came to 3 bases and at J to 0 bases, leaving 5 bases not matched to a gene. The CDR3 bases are TGTGCCAGCAGCCAGCAGGGACAGCCCTCCTACGAGCAGTACTTC. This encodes CASSQQGQPSYEQYF.

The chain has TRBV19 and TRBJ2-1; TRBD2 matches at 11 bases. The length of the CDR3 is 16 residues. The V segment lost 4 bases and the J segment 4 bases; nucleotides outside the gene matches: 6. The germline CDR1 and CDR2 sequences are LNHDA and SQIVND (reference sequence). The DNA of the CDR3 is TGTGCCAGTAGTACTTTAGCGGGAGGGCCTTACAATGAGCAGTTCTTC. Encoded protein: CASSTLAGGPYNEQFF.

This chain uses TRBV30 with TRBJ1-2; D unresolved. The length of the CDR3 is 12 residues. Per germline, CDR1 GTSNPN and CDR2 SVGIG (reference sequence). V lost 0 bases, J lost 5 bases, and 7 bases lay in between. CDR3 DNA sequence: TGTGCCTGGAGTGTAGAGGGTTATGGCTACACCTTC. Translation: CAWSVEGYGYTF.